These 11 T cell receptor beta chains were all obtained from the same sample, sequenced in a study of shared clonotypes between healthy human individuals. TCRdb's copy holds only in-frame clones and misses some; the assay was immunoSEQ multiplex PCR. The sample holds about 2.4 million clones; roughly nine tenths are singletons and the top ten take around 0.14%. Sequencing was performed on naive CD4+ T cells sorted from blood. Subset defined: CD45RA+ positively selected. The receptors originated from a man aged 18 to 29 in good health.

The J gene is TRBJ2-7, the V gene TRBV12-5; D not certain. Trimming took off 0 bases at V and 2 bases at J, with 11 bases between the two ends. This CDR3 is built from 15 residues. Germline-derived CDR1 and CDR2 are LGHNT and FRNRAP. The chain's CDR3 is CASGLVYNGPYEQYF. The CDR3 DNA is TGTGCTAGTGGTTTGGTATATAACGGGCCCTACGAGCAGTACTTC.

The J gene is TRBJ2-7, the V gene TRBV19; D not resolved. This CDR3 contains 15 residues. The V gene's germline CDR1 is LNHDA and CDR2 SQIVND (reference sequence). Trimming removed 7 bases at V and 0 bases at J, with 16 bases between. The CDR3 DNA follows: TGTGCCAGTATGGACCCTGGCGGTAGCTCCTACGAGCAGTACTTC. Residues: CASMDPGGSSYEQYF.

This clone was counted a single time. The chain joins TRBV6-6 to TRBJ2-2; the D call may be TRBD1 or TRBD2 (5 bases each). The CDR3 contains 14 residues. Germline CDR1 is MNHNY and CDR2 is SVGAGI (reference sequence). V was clipped by 3 bases and J by 6 bases, with 11 bases between them. DNA of the CDR3: TGTGCCAGCAGTTATCGGGACGAATCCGGGGAGCTGTTTTTT. It yields the protein CASSYRDESGELFF.

The chain uses TRBV19 and TRBJ1-1; tentative D call: TRBD1 (5 bases). Trimming shortened V by 5 bases and J by 4 bases, and 20 bases separated the two germline ends. Germline CDR1 reads LNHDA; CDR2 reads SQIVND (reference sequence). This CDR3 is 16 amino acids long. The CDR3 DNA reads as TGTGCCAGTAGTCCCCAACGACAGACATGGGTCACTGAAGCTTTCTTT. This sequence encodes CASSPQRQTWVTEAFF. Full variable domain (missing parts from reference TRBV19 and TRBJ1-1): DGGITQSPKYLFRKEGQNVTLSCEQNLNHDAMYWYRQDPGQGLRLIYYSQIVNDFQKGDIAEGYSVSREKKESFPLTVTSAQKNPTAFYLCASSPQRQTWVTEAFFGQGTRLTVV.

This chain uses TRBV9 with TRBJ2-3; the D gene is possibly TRBD2 (6 bases). This CDR3 is 13 amino acids long. Trimming stripped 3 bases from V and 4 bases from J, with 9 bases between. CDR1 and CDR2 (germline): SGDLS, YYNGEE. CDR3 nucleotide sequence: TGTGCCAGCAGCGAGGACTACTCAGATACGCAGTATTTT. Protein: CASSEDYSDTQYF.

The V and J genes are TRBV19 and TRBJ2-6; 12 positions match TRBD2. The CDR3 is 18 amino acids. Unmatched junction bases numbered 9, after V lost 5 bases and J lost 4 bases. Germline V gene data show CDR1 as LNHDA and CDR2 as SQIVND (reference sequence). CDR3 in DNA: TGTGCCAGTAGTGAGACTAGCGGGAGAGTGAAAGGGGCCAACGTCCTGACTTTC. Protein sequence: CASSETSGRVKGANVLTF. Combining the CDR3 with reference TRBV19 and TRBJ2-6 gives the whole variable domain DGGITQSPKYLFRKEGQNVTLSCEQNLNHDAMYWYRQDPGQGLRLIYYSQIVNDFQKGDIAEGYSVSREKKESFPLTVTSAQKNPTAFYLCASSETSGRVKGANVLTFGAGSRLTVL.

Comment on this clone: Other DNA sequences from this sample encode an identical CDR3 as well. The chain recombines TRBV30 with TRBJ1-1; no clear D gene. This CDR3 contains 13 residues. Deletions cut 0 bases from V and 1 base from J, with 6 bases between. CDR1 and CDR2 (germline): GTSNPN, SVGIG (reference sequence). The DNA for the CDR3 is TGTGCCTGGAGTGTAGGTGCGAACACTGAAGCTTTCTTT. It is translated as CAWSVGANTEAFF.

The chain links TRBV6-5 to TRBJ1-2; 9 bases align to TRBD1. From germline, CDR1 is MNHEY and CDR2 SVGAGI. V shed 4 bases and J 5 bases; nucleotides not matched to a gene: 8. CDR3 length equals 15 residues. For the CDR3, the DNA is TGTGCCAGCAGTTTCCACAGGGGGCGCGGTTATGGCTACACCTTC. This gives the protein CASSFHRGRGYGYTF.

This chain links TRBV10-3 with TRBJ2-3; TRBD1 matches 8 bases. Germline-derived CDR1 and CDR2 are ENHRY and SYGVKD. The junction had 3 bases not matched to a gene; V was cut back by 6 bases and J by 4 bases. This CDR3 contains 13 residues. The CDR3 sequence: CAISGQGPDTQYF. CDR3 nucleotide sequence: TGTGCCATCAGCGGACAGGGCCCAGATACGCAGTATTTT.

This sequence joins TRBV7-3 and TRBJ2-5, with TRBD2 matching 11 bases. The trim removed 5 bases at V and 2 bases at J, leaving 4 bases unmatched. CDR3 length: 15 residues. The germline CDR1 and CDR2 sequences are SGHTA and FQGTGA. In nucleotides, the CDR3 is TGTGCCAGCAGCACGGGACTAGCGGCGCAAGAGACCCAGTACTTC. Amino acids: CASSTGLAAQETQYF.

V and J are TRBV11-2 and TRBJ1-2; TRBD1 matches 8 bases. In germline, CDR1 is SGHAT, CDR2 FQNNGV. With 5 bases clipped from V and 4 bases from J, the junction kept 3 bases outside the gene matches. The CDR3 covers 13 residues. This chain's CDR3 is CASSGTGGYGYTF. The CDR3 DNA reads as TGTGCCAGCAGCGGAACAGGGGGCTATGGCTACACCTTC.